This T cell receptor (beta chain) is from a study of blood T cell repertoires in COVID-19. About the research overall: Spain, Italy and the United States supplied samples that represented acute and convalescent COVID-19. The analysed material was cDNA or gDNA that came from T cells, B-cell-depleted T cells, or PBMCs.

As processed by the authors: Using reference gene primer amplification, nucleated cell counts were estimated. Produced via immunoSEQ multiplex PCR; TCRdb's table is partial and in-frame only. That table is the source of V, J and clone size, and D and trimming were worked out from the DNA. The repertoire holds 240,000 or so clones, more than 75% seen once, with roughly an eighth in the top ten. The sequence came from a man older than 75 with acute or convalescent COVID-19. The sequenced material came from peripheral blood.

The CDR3 reads CASSLDGKSYEQYF. CDR3 DNA: TGTGCCAGCAGCTTAGACGGGAAATCCTACGAGCAGTACTTC. The chain carries TRBV11-1 and TRBJ2-7, with a tentative D call TRBD2 (5 bases). V lost 1 base to trimming and J lost 1 base, with 8 bases between them. This CDR3 spans 14 amino acids. Germline V gene data show CDR1 as SGHAT and CDR2 as FQDESV (reference sequence). Together with reference TRBV11-1 and TRBJ2-7, the CDR3 gives the full variable domain: EAEVAQSPRYKITEKSQAVAFWCDPISGHATLYWYRQILGQGPELLVQFQDESVVDDSQLPKDRFSAERLKGVDSTLKIQPAELGDSAMYLCASSLDGKSYEQYFGPGTRLTVT.